This TCR beta chain was found in a study of graft-versus-host responses after intestinal transplantation. Whole-study context: Recipients had multivisceral, liver-intestinal, or isolated intestinal transplants. All of the recipients had induction that used anti-thymocyte globulin, then tacrolimus and steroids for about 3 years.

Intraepithelial and lamina propria lymphocytes were isolated from graft specimens. General study results and limits: Peak circulating GvH clone levels tracked with early post-transplant HvG declines. Present in recipient marrow, GvH clones included some that appeared first in ileum or blood.

This CDR3 comprises 17 residues. V lost 0 bases to trimming and J lost 5 bases; unmatched junction nucleotides: 6. CDR1 is SGDLS and CDR2 is YYNGEE in the germline V gene. Assay used: immunoSEQ multiplex PCR; TCRdb lists only in-frame clones, some missing. The sample has 40,000 or so clones; about 85% are singletons. About this clone: Its specificity is not known.

Here the sequenced sample was ileum tissue, taken around 190 days after intestinal transplant. The clonotype originates from a human patient who received an intestinal transplant, so some T cells may come from the graft donor. The chain couples TRBV9 to TRBJ2-5; TRBD2 matches at 14 bases. The CDR3 sequence: CASSVVGLAGDGETQYF. CDR3 sequence (DNA): TGTGCCAGCAGCGTAGTGGGACTAGCGGGAGATGGGGAGACCCAGTACTTC.